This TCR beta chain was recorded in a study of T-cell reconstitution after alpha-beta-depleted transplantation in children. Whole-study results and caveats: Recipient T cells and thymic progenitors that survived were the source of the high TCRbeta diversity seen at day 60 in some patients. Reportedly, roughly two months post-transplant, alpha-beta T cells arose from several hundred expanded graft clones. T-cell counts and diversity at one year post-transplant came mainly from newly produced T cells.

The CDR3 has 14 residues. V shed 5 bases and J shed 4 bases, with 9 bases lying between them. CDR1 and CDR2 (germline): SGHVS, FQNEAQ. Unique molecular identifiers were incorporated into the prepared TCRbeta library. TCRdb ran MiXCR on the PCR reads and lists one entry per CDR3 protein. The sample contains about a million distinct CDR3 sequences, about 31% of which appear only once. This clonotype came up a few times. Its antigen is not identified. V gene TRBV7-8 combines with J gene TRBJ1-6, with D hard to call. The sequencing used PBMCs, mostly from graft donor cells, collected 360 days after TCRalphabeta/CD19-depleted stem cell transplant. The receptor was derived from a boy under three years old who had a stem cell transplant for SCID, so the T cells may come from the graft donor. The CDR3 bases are TGTGCCAGCAGCCCGTCGGGTTATAATTCACCCCTCCACTTT. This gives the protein CASSPSGYNSPLHF.